This entry lists 12 T cell receptor beta chains sequenced from one sample in a study of Ad26.COV2.S vaccination and SARS-CoV-2 variants. Here immunoSEQ multiplex PCR was the method, and the copy in TCRdb shows in-frame clones only, minus some. The data hold over 400,000 clones, with about 88% observed a single time. As to treatment: approximately 18 received Ad26.COV2.S at low or high dose, single or two shots; roughly five received placebo; per-sample allocation not given. The samples date from day 63 after the first vaccine or placebo injection. The sequences come from peripheral blood, collected in a trial of Ad26.COV2.S vaccine versus placebo. All receptors derive from a person between 18 and 59 years old who received the Ad26.COV2.S COVID-19 vaccine or a placebo.

The rearrangement uses TRBV12-3 or TRBV12-4 and TRBJ2-5; the match to TRBD2 covers 9 bases. The length of the CDR3 is 13 residues. Trimming cost V 6 bases and J 5 bases; bases outside gene matches: 4. This CDR3 is CASRREGMETQYF. In DNA, the CDR3 is TGTGCCAGCAGGCGGGAGGGGATGGAGACCCAGTACTTC.

The V and J genes are TRBV14 and TRBJ1-1, with TRBD1 as a possible D gene (5 bases). V lost 3 bases, J lost 4 bases, and 21 bases lay in between. Germline loops: CDR1 SGHDN, CDR2 FVKESK. CDR3 size: 17 residues. The CDR3 here is CASSQTWGVEPSTEAFF. The CDR3 DNA reads as TGTGCCAGCAGCCAGACATGGGGCGTGGAACCCAGCACTGAAGCTTTCTTT.

The chain links TRBV7-2 to TRBJ1-4, with D unclear. This CDR3 spans 14 amino acids. V was shortened by 5 bases and J by 8 bases, with 15 bases between the two germline ends. The germline V gene has CDR1 SGHTA and CDR2 FQGNSA. CDR3 amino acids: CASSPPGLEEKLFF. As DNA, the CDR3 is TGTGCCAGCAGCCCGCCCGGACTGGAGGAAAAACTGTTTTTT.

The genes are TRBV25-1 and TRBJ1-1; 8 nucleotides agree with TRBD1. V gave up 3 bases and J gave up 5 bases; unmatched junction bases: 8. The CDR3 has 15 residues. CDR1 MGHDK and CDR2 SYGVNS come from the germline V gene. DNA for the CDR3: TGTGCCAGCAGTGACGGACAGGGTTGGAAAACTGAAGCTTTCTTT. It encodes CASSDGQGWKTEAFF.

The CDR3 sequence is CASSPAAGIWGGELFF. In DNA form, the CDR3 reads TGCGCCAGCAGCCCCGCTGCAGGGATATGGGGCGGGGAGCTGTTTTTT. The V call is TRBV4-1, the J call TRBJ2-2; D possibly corresponds to TRBD1 (5 bases). CDR1 and CDR2 from the germline V gene are MGHRA and YSYEKL. V was cut by 4 bases and J by 7 bases, with 19 bases left in between. CDR3 size: 16 residues.

The chain combines TRBV9 with TRBJ2-2; 14 bases match TRBD2. CDR3 length equals 18 residues. V lost 4 bases and J lost 1; bases outside the gene matches: 6. Germline assignment: CDR1 SGDLS and CDR2 YYNGEE. The CDR3 protein is CASSRTSGGLLNTGELFF. The CDR3 bases are TGTGCCAGCAGCCGGACTAGCGGGGGGCTATTGAACACCGGGGAGCTGTTTTTT.

V usage is TRBV5-5 and J usage is TRBJ2-5; 10 bases map to TRBD2. There are 14 residues in the CDR3. Germline assignment: CDR1 SGHKS and CDR2 YYEKEE (reference sequence). The V gene end was trimmed by 6 bases and the J gene end by 5 bases; junction bases not matched to a gene: 7. CDR3 loop: CASTQLAGSETQYF. In nucleotides, the CDR3 is TGTGCCAGCACCCAACTAGCGGGGTCTGAGACCCAGTACTTC.

The chain couples TRBV29-1 to TRBJ2-3, with D maybe TRBD2 (6 bases). CDR1 is SQVTM and CDR2 is ANQGSEA in the germline V gene. This CDR3 region has 14 residues. Trimming took 3 bases from V and 2 from J, leaving 12 bases between them. In nucleotides, the CDR3 is TGCAGCGTTGAGGGGCGGGAACACACAGATACGCAGTATTTT. It specifies CSVEGREHTDTQYF.

This chain uses TRBV5-8 with TRBJ1-1; 11 bases map to TRBD1. The CDR3 totals 20 residues. Germline trimming cut 0 bases from V and 1 base from J; bases unmatched to any gene: 14. The germline gives CDR1 SGHTS, CDR2 YDEGEE. CDR3 region: CASSLVSRLGTGGKNTEAFF. CDR3 in DNA: TGTGCCAGCAGCTTGGTATCTCGGTTGGGGACAGGGGGTAAGAACACTGAAGCTTTCTTT.

The rearrangement uses TRBV18 and TRBJ1-5; unclear D gene. The CDR3 loop spans 14 amino acids. V was trimmed by 6 bases and J by 1 base, leaving 10 bases between them. Germline V gene sequence: CDR1 KGHSH, CDR2 LQKENI. For the CDR3, the DNA is TGTGCCAGCTCCAAACGGGTGAGCAATCAGCCCCAGCATTTT. This codes for CASSKRVSNQPQHF.

This clone was counted once. The chain couples TRBV7-9 to TRBJ1-5, with 10 bases aligning to TRBD1. CDR3 size: 17 residues. The trim removed 4 bases at V and 3 bases at J, leaving 9 bases unmatched. CDR1 is SEHNR, CDR2 FQNEAQ, per germline (reference sequence). CDR3 in DNA: TGTGCCAGCAGCTGGGGACAGGGGTCGGGGACCAATCAGCCCCAGCATTTT. Amino acids: CASSWGQGSGTNQPQHF.

This chain uses TRBV4-1 with TRBJ2-7, with TRBD2 identical over 11 bases. Germline V gene data show CDR1 as MGHRA and CDR2 as YSYEKL. J gave up 5 bases and V 2 bases, and 11 bases lay outside the gene matches. The CDR3 runs to 17 residues. The CDR3 loop reads CASSQRLPSGGRNEQYF. The CDR3 DNA follows: TGCGCCAGCAGCCAAAGGCTCCCTAGCGGGGGGAGGAACGAGCAGTACTTC.